This T cell receptor (beta chain) was captured by sequencing in a study of cytomegalovirus exposure and HLA in healthy donors. General observations from the study: The authors later found TCR association rates varying by HLA locus, with DRB1 most and HLA-C fewest.

There are 16 residues in the CDR3. The V end lost 6 bases, the J end lost 7 bases, and 21 bases lay between the germline ends. Per germline, CDR1 MNHEY and CDR2 SMNVEV (reference sequence). This clone was detected only once. What it recognizes is unknown. 60 Vbeta and 13 Jbeta primers were used in PCR. Assay used: immunoSEQ multiplex PCR; TCRdb lists only in-frame clones, some missing. Here the sample spans around 190,000 clones, around 80% being singletons. The rearrangement uses TRBV27 and TRBJ2-2; D perhaps matches TRBD2 (5 bases). The source of this sequence is a man between 18 and 29 years old in good health and CMV-seronegative. Sequenced input: PBMCs. The CDR3 DNA reads TGTGCCAGCAGCTCAGGAATGTGGCGGGCGCACGGGGAGCTGTTTTTT. Protein: CASSSGMWRAHGELFF.